This T cell receptor beta chain derives from a study of somatic mutations in cytotoxic T cells in rheumatoid arthritis. Study overall: Patient blood (roughly 32 ml EDTA) was drawn right after diagnosis, before any treatment. Study-level findings and limits: The authors did not adjust the slight TRBV07 underrepresentation in rheumatoid arthritis patients for multiple comparisons. Antigens recognized by the expanded CD8+ clones were unknown.

The V gene lost 1 base and the J gene lost 9 bases, with 10 bases spanning the gap. Germline V gene sequence: CDR1 LGHNA, CDR2 YSLEER. The CDR3 runs 13 residues. About this clone itself: Its specificity is not known.

Repertoires were generated with immunoSEQ multiplex PCR, while TCRdb's copy carries only in-frame clones and drops some. The repertoire holds 20,000 or so clones, with 70% to 90% as singletons. This clonotype was obtained from an adult with rheumatoid arthritis. Sequencing was done on a sample of CD8+ T cells sorted from blood. The chain couples TRBV4-3 to TRBJ2-1; D is possibly TRBD2 (6 bases). The CDR3 nucleotides read TGCGCCAGCAGCCAAGTTGGGGGGAGTGAGCAGTTCTTC. Amino acid sequence: CASSQVGGSEQFF.